The 14 T cell receptor beta chains below come from one sample, sequenced in a study of T cell responses to AZD1222 COVID-19 vaccine. Produced via immunoSEQ multiplex PCR; TCRdb's table is partial and in-frame only. This sample has 100,000 to 150,000 clones; about 87% occur once, and the top ten carry roughly 4%. The sequencing here drew on peripheral blood, taken on day 0 of AZD1222 vaccination. The receptors here all came from an adult in good health.

The chain carries TRBV28 and TRBJ2-7; D is unresolved. V was cut by 2 bases and J by 7 bases, with 6 bases left in between. The CDR3 runs to 11 residues. CDR1 MDHEN and CDR2 SYDVKM come from the germline V gene. The CDR3 here is CASSLTREQYF. The DNA of the CDR3 is TGTGCCAGCAGTTTAACCAGGGAGCAGTACTTC. Together with reference TRBV28 and TRBJ2-7, the CDR3 gives the full variable domain: DVKVTQSSRYLVKRTGEKVFLECVQDMDHENMFWYRQDPGLGLRLIYFSYDVKMKEKGDIPEGYSVSREKKERFSLILESASTNQTSMYLCASSLTREQYFGPGTRLTVT.

The chain couples TRBV3-1 (or the pseudogene TRBV3-2) to TRBJ1-1; D unclear. CDR3 length equals 14 residues. The V gene lost 4 bases and the J gene lost 6 bases, with 15 bases spanning the gap. From germline, CDR1 is LGHDT and CDR2 YNNKEL (reference sequence). Here the CDR3 DNA reads TGTGCCAGCAGCCCTGTCGGGCATACAGCTGAAGCTTTCTTT. This codes for CASSPVGHTAEAFF.

V and J are TRBV6-4 and TRBJ1-2; D ambiguous. This CDR3 spans 13 amino acids. Trimming pared 3 bases from V and 5 bases from J, leaving 10 bases between. From germline, CDR1 is MRHNA and CDR2 SNTAGT. CDR3 DNA sequence: TGTGCCAGCAGTGAGTCGTATGGTTATGGCTACACCTTC. It codes for CASSESYGYGYTF.

DNA for the CDR3: TGTGCCACCGCCCGGGGACAGGCGAGCACAGATACGCAGTATTTT. Translated, it gives CATARGQASTDTQYF. J is TRBJ2-3 and V is TRBV24-1; TRBD1 matches at 8 bases. CDR1 KGHDR and CDR2 SFDVKD come from the germline V gene. The CDR3 sequence is 15 residues long. Germline trimming cut 9 bases from V and 0 bases from J; bases unmatched to any gene: 7.

As regards this clone: A much larger clone lies one base from this, so it may be a read error. In the same sample, other DNA sequences code for this CDR3. This chain uses TRBV6-4 with TRBJ2-3, with TRBD2 identical over 9 bases. The germline V gene has CDR1 MRHNA and CDR2 SNTAGT. With 3 bases clipped from V and 1 base from J, the junction kept 2 bases outside the gene matches. The CDR3 has 15 amino acids. The CDR3: CASSEGGGGTDTQYF. In DNA form, the CDR3 reads TGTGCCAGCAGTGAAGGCGGGGGGGGCACAGATACGCAGTATTTT.

The chain recombines TRBV5-4 with TRBJ2-1; either TRBD1 or TRBD2 may fit D (5 bases each). The CDR3 has 14 residues. CDR1 and CDR2 (germline): SGHNT, YYREEE (reference sequence). Trimming cost V 4 bases and J 5 bases, with 13 bases left between them. The CDR3 DNA sequence: TGTGCCAGCAGCCAACCGAGGGGTCACAATGAGCAGTTCTTC. Translating gives CASSQPRGHNEQFF.

V and J are TRBV27 and TRBJ2-1, with TRBD1 matching over 8 bases. J was trimmed by 4 bases and V by 6 bases; bases with no gene match: 8. CDR1 is MNHEY and CDR2 is SMNVEV in the germline V gene (reference sequence). This CDR3 is 15 amino acids long. The CDR3 DNA reads TGTGCCAGCAGGACCGGGACAGGTCGGTACAATGAGCAGTTCTTC. Encoded protein: CASRTGTGRYNEQFF.

The chain employs TRBV6-5 and TRBJ2-3, with TRBD2 matching over 10 bases. The CDR3 has 15 residues. With 7 bases clipped from V and 4 bases from J, the junction kept 8 bases outside the gene matches. CDR1 is MNHEY and CDR2 is SVGAGI in the germline V gene. The CDR3 protein is CASTPLAGVSDTQYF. CDR3 nucleotide sequence: TGTGCCAGCACCCCTCTAGCGGGAGTGTCAGATACGCAGTATTTT.

In its sample, this clone was seen once. This rearrangement joins TRBV12-3 or TRBV12-4 to TRBJ1-5; D is undetermined. The CDR3 covers 13 residues. V dropped 3 bases and J dropped 4 bases, with 7 bases sitting between them. The CDR3 sequence: CASSLAENQPQHF. DNA of the CDR3: TGTGCCAGCAGTTTGGCAGAAAATCAGCCCCAGCATTTT.

The genes are TRBV9 and TRBJ1-2; TRBD1 is a possible D gene (6 bases). Germline CDR1 is SGDLS and CDR2 is YYNGEE. The CDR3 is 14 residues long. Between the trimmed V and J ends, which lost 3 bases and 5 bases, there was a span of 14 bases. The CDR3 nucleotides are TGTGCCAGCAGCGCCCGGACAGCGGGGTATGGCTACACCTTC. Amino acids: CASSARTAGYGYTF.

The rearrangement links TRBV11-3 to TRBJ2-1; the D gene is possibly TRBD2 (7 bases). The CDR3 runs to 15 residues. Trimming took 1 base from V and 8 from J, leaving 15 bases between them. Looked up from germline, CDR1 is SGHNT and CDR2 is YENEEA. CDR3 sequence (DNA): TGTGCCAGCAGCTTAGCGGGGGGCGTTGGGGATGAGCAGTTCTTC. Translating gives CASSLAGGVGDEQFF.

This chain uses TRBV4-3 with TRBJ1-1; TRBD1 aligns across 7 bases. CDR3 length equals 16 residues. The V and J ends lost 0 bases and 0 bases, in that order; junction bases with no gene match: 4. Germline V gives CDR1 LGHNA, CDR2 YSLEER. The CDR3 region is CASSQDRDRMNTEAFF. CDR3 sequence (DNA): TGCGCCAGCAGCCAAGATCGGGACAGAATGAACACTGAAGCTTTCTTT.

V usage is TRBV6-5 and J usage is TRBJ2-7, with 7 bases identical to TRBD1. The V segment lost 0 bases and the J segment 11 bases; nucleotides outside the gene matches: 7. Germline V gene sequence: CDR1 MNHEY, CDR2 SVGAGI. This CDR3 spans 13 amino acids. The CDR3, as DNA: TGTGCCAGCAGTTACTCAAACTCCGGGACAGAGTACTTC. Translation gives CASSYSNSGTEYF.

This chain uses TRBV6-2 or TRBV6-3 with TRBJ1-2, with unresolved D. Germline loops: CDR1 MNHEY, CDR2 SVGEGT. V dropped 5 bases and J dropped 0 bases, with 10 bases sitting between them. There are 14 residues in the CDR3. CDR3 residues: CASSHFRANYGYTF. The CDR3 DNA follows: TGTGCCAGCAGTCACTTTAGGGCTAACTATGGCTACACCTTC.